Following are 25 T cell receptor beta chains from one sample sequenced in a study of human T cells and chemical hapten exposure. Individual cDNA molecules in this library carried unique molecular identifiers. TCRdb analysed the reads with MiXCR anew, one entry per CDR3 protein. This table has 95,000 to 150,000 distinct CDR3 sequences, 8% to 9.5% appearing once. Unfractionated whole blood was the source from which total RNA was extracted. Input material: whole blood. The receptors were sampled from a human donor in good health. Some clones in this sample may be carry-over from other donors' samples.

This clonotype was recorded a few times. The CDR3 region is CASSSVGMSSYNEQFF. DNA of the CDR3: TGTGCCAGCAGCTCCGTGGGTATGAGCTCCTACAATGAGCAGTTCTTC. The chain combines TRBV7-8 with TRBJ2-1; the D is unclear. The CDR3 runs 16 residues. The ends were cut back, 4 bases at V and 0 bases at J, with 13 bases in the middle. Germline assignment: CDR1 SGHVS and CDR2 FQNEAQ.

This clonotype has a count of ten or more. The rearrangement uses TRBV4-3 and TRBJ1-1; D is unclear. The CDR3 loop spans 13 amino acids. Germline values: CDR1 LGHNA, CDR2 YSLEER. V was cut by 0 bases and J by 3 bases, with 5 bases left in between. For the CDR3, the DNA is TGCGCCAGCAGCCAAGAGGAAGACACTGAAGCTTTCTTT. Encoded protein: CASSQEEDTEAFF.

CDR3: CASSPPQTNEQFF. The CDR3 DNA follows: TGTGCCAGCAGTCCTCCTCAGACTAATGAGCAGTTCTTC. The rearrangement uses TRBV12-3 or TRBV12-4 and TRBJ2-1; no clear D gene. The CDR3 totals 13 residues. Trimming removed 5 bases at V and 7 bases at J, with 12 bases between.

This clonotype was found a few times. This chain links TRBV29-1 with TRBJ2-5; perhaps D is TRBD1 or TRBD2 (5 bases each). With 2 bases removed from V and 5 bases from J, the gap between germline ends came to 18 bases. The germline V gene has CDR1 SQVTM and CDR2 ANQGSEA. The CDR3 contains 15 residues. The CDR3 DNA reads as TGCAGCGTTGAACGTGACGAGGGGCCCAGGGAGACCCAGTACTTC. Translated: CSVERDEGPRETQYF.

This clonotype turned up a few times. This chain uses TRBV6-2 or TRBV6-3 with TRBJ2-2; D call uncertain. Germline V gives CDR1 MNHEY, CDR2 SVGEGT. The CDR3 has 13 amino acids. The ends were cut back, 5 bases at V and 5 bases at J, with 9 bases in the middle. The CDR3 region has the DNA TGTGCCAGCAGTGAAGGAATAACCGGGGAGCTGTTTTTT. This codes for CASSEGITGELFF.

This clonotype was observed a handful of times. CDR3 nucleotides: TGTGCCAGCAGCTTAGAGGAGACCACCTACAATGAGCAGTTCTTC. Its translation: CASSLEETTYNEQFF. The chain is built from TRBV7-6 and TRBJ2-1; no clear D. This CDR3 is built from 15 residues. V was clipped by 1 base and J by 2 bases, with 9 bases between them. Germline V lookup: CDR1 SGHVS, CDR2 FNYEAQ.

The chain is built from TRBV27 and TRBJ2-3; D is unclear. The V gene's germline CDR1 is MNHEY and CDR2 SMNVEV (reference sequence). Trimming took off 3 bases at V and 1 base at J, with 14 bases between the two ends. The CDR3 loop spans 16 amino acids. CDR3 loop: CASSLLDGLGTDTQYF. Written as DNA, the CDR3 is TGTGCCAGCAGTTTGCTTGACGGGCTCGGCACAGATACGCAGTATTTT.

Only a few counts were recorded for this clonotype. A much larger clone lies one base from this, so it may be a read error. This sequence joins TRBV27 and TRBJ2-3; no definite D call. The CDR3 has 11 amino acids. Trimming left V 6 bases short and J 2 bases short, with 3 bases between. The germline V gene has CDR1 MNHEY and CDR2 SMNVEV (reference sequence). Here the CDR3 DNA reads TGTGCCAGCAGGCTCACAGATACGCAGTATTTT. This sequence encodes CASRLTDTQYF.

This clonotype was detected only a few times. V and J are TRBV2 and TRBJ2-3; D remains unclear. Germline V gene lookup returns CDR1 SNHLY and CDR2 FYNNEI. Deletions cut 3 bases from V and 2 bases from J, with 12 bases between. This CDR3 contains 15 residues. In DNA, the CDR3 is TGTGCCAGCAGTGAGTTCAGACCCACCACAGATACGCAGTATTTT. It translates to CASSEFRPTTDTQYF.

This chain connects TRBV2 to TRBJ2-1; 8 nucleotides line up with TRBD2. Germline values: CDR1 SNHLY, CDR2 FYNNEI. The length of the CDR3 is 18 residues. V shed 5 bases and J 5 bases; nucleotides not matched to a gene: 17. Written as DNA, the CDR3 is TGTGCCAGCAGTCCTTTCCTGGGACGACTAGCGCAAAACAATGAGCAGTTCTTC. As protein: CASSPFLGRLAQNNEQFF. The whole variable domain, filled in from reference TRBV2 and TRBJ2-1, reads EPEVTQTPSHQVTQMGQEVILRCVPISNHLYFYWYRQILGQKVEFLVSFYNNEISEKSEIFDDQFSVERPDGSNFTLKIRSTKLEDSAMYFCASSPFLGRLAQNNEQFFGPGTRLTVL.

In its sample, this clonotype was seen many times. This sequence joins TRBV15 and TRBJ2-1; 16 bases agree with TRBD2. The CDR3 has 20 residues. V lost 5 bases to trimming and J lost 0 bases; unmatched junction nucleotides: 10. Germline V gene sequence: CDR1 LNHNV, CDR2 YYDKDF (reference sequence). The CDR3 sequence: CATSLPPGLAGGHSYNEQFF. The CDR3 DNA sequence: TGTGCCACCAGCCTTCCCCCGGGACTAGCGGGAGGGCACTCCTACAATGAGCAGTTCTTC. The entire variable domain, with the rest obtained from reference TRBV15 and TRBJ2-1, is as follows: DAMVIQNPRYQVTQFGKPVTLSCSQTLNHNVMYWYQQKSSQAPKLLFHYYDKDFNNEADTPDNFQSRRPNTSFCFLDIRSPGLGDTAMYLCATSLPPGLAGGHSYNEQFFGPGTRLTVL.

The gene calls are TRBV27 and TRBJ2-7, with TRBD2 as a possible D gene (6 bases). Trimming left V 4 bases short and J 3 bases short, with 10 bases between. This CDR3 has 13 residues. The germline CDR1 and CDR2 sequences are MNHEY and SMNVEV (reference sequence). Here the CDR3 DNA reads TGTGCCAGCAGTTGGGCGCGGGGCTACGAGCAGTACTTC. As protein: CASSWARGYEQYF.

The chain combines TRBV7-9 with TRBJ1-5; 9 bases fit TRBD1. CDR3 length equals 17 residues. V was pared by 4 bases and J by 0 bases, with 7 bases of the junction left unmatched. The V gene's germline CDR1 is SEHNR and CDR2 FQNEAQ (reference sequence). This CDR3 reads CASSSDRGTYSNQPQHF. CDR3 nucleotides: TGTGCCAGCAGCTCCGACAGGGGGACTTATAGCAATCAGCCCCAGCATTTT.

This clonotype was observed many times. This chain connects TRBV20-1 to TRBJ2-7, with 14 bases that match TRBD2. V lost 3 bases, J lost 12 bases, and 7 bases stayed unmatched. Germline V gives CDR1 DFQATT, CDR2 SNEGSKA (reference sequence). The CDR3 sequence is 13 residues long. The CDR3 region is CSARGTSGRTMYF. As DNA, the CDR3 is TGCAGTGCTAGGGGGACTAGCGGGAGAACAATGTACTTC.

The sample holds many counts of this clonotype. The chain has TRBV27 and TRBJ2-2, with D perhaps given as TRBD1 or TRBD2 (5 bases each). V was clipped by 4 bases and J by 6 bases, with 18 bases between them. This CDR3 region has 16 residues. CDR1 is MNHEY, CDR2 SMNVEV, per germline (reference sequence). The CDR3 sequence: CASSSGTDLGAGELFF. In nucleotides, the CDR3 is TGTGCCAGCAGTTCCGGGACGGACCTAGGGGCCGGGGAGCTGTTTTTT.

This chain links TRBV12-3 or TRBV12-4 with TRBJ1-5, with D perhaps matching TRBD1 (5 bases). The CDR3 length is 15 residues. V was cut by 5 bases and J by 0 bases, with 11 bases left in between. This chain's CDR3 is CASSPQGSSNQPQHF. The CDR3 DNA reads TGTGCCAGCAGTCCCCAGGGATCTAGCAATCAGCCCCAGCATTTT.

This clonotype came up many times. The chain links TRBV5-1 to TRBJ2-7, with D hard to call. The germline CDR1 and CDR2 sequences are SGHRS and YFSETQ. V lost 2 bases to trimming and J lost 2 bases, with 17 bases between them. There are 16 residues in the CDR3. The CDR3 nucleotides read TGCGCCAGCAGCTTAAGGTCGACGGGCCATACCTACGAGCAGTACTTC. Protein sequence: CASSLRSTGHTYEQYF.

This clonotype was detected ten times or more. The genes are TRBV11-2 and TRBJ1-6; D may be TRBD1 (5 bases). Germline V gene lookup returns CDR1 SGHAT and CDR2 FQNNGV. The CDR3 has 13 residues. Trimming shortened V by 1 base and J by 9 bases, and 7 bases separated the two germline ends. The CDR3 is CASSLAGASPLHF. The CDR3 DNA follows: TGTGCCAGCAGCTTAGCTGGGGCTTCACCCCTCCACTTT.

CDR3 nucleotide sequence: TGTGCCAGCAGCCCCCCCTCGGGGCTAAGAAAGGAGACCCAGTACTTC. Amino acids: CASSPPSGLRKETQYF. V usage is TRBV7-8 and J usage is TRBJ2-5, with D perhaps TRBD1 or TRBD2 (5 bases each). The germline V and J ends were trimmed by 5 bases and 5 bases, with 21 bases remaining between them. Looked up from germline, CDR1 is SGHVS and CDR2 is FQNEAQ. The CDR3 extends over 16 amino acids.

This clonotype came up many times. This chain uses TRBV20-1 with TRBJ1-5; 10 nucleotides align to TRBD1. CDR1 and CDR2 (germline): DFQATT, SNEGSKA (reference sequence). This CDR3 contains 17 residues. The junction had 14 bases not matched to a gene; V was cut back by 0 bases and J by 9 bases. In DNA form, the CDR3 reads TGCAGTGCTAGAGATAGGTCGGGCGGACAGGGGGAACGGCCCCAGCATTTT. Its translation: CSARDRSGGQGERPQHF.

The chain uses TRBV6-5 and TRBJ2-7, with TRBD2 matching 10 bases. The length of the CDR3 is 18 residues. Germline V gives CDR1 MNHEY, CDR2 SVGAGI. Trimming took 0 bases from V and 1 from J; bases not matched to a gene: 9. The DNA for the CDR3 is TGTGCCAGCAGTTACTCGATCGTAACTAGCGGGGCATCCTACGAGCAGTACTTC. Encoded protein: CASSYSIVTSGASYEQYF.

V and J are TRBV10-3 and TRBJ2-5, with a weak D call TRBD2 (5 bases). CDR1 ENHRY and CDR2 SYGVKD come from the germline V gene. Trimming cost V 0 bases and J 3 bases, with 11 bases left between them. The CDR3 is made up of 15 amino acids. The CDR3 loop is CAISESRSREETQYF. Written as DNA, the CDR3 is TGTGCCATCAGTGAGTCCCGATCGAGGGAAGAGACCCAGTACTTC.

Points on this clonotype: Possible read error: a much larger clone is one base away. This sequence joins TRBV6-5 and TRBJ1-2; TRBD1 agrees at 9 bases. CDR1 MNHEY and CDR2 SVGAGI come from the germline V gene. There are 17 residues in the CDR3. The CDR3 loop is CAGSPGQGNRHGYGYTF. CDR3 nucleotides: TGTGCCGGCAGTCCCGGACAGGGGAATCGCCATGGCTATGGCTACACCTTC.

At least ten counts were recorded for this clonotype. The DNA for the CDR3 is TGCAGTGCTAGAGATCTGTTCAGCACAGGGGATAGCACAGATACGCAGTATTTT. Translation: CSARDLFSTGDSTDTQYF. The chain couples TRBV20-1 to TRBJ2-3; 7 bases map to TRBD1. The CDR3 extends over 18 amino acids. Looked up from germline, CDR1 is DFQATT and CDR2 is SNEGSKA (reference sequence). J lost 0 bases, V lost 0 bases, and 12 bases had no gene match.

V usage is TRBV20-1 and J usage is TRBJ2-4; the match to TRBD1 covers 7 bases. V lost 5 bases to trimming and J lost 4 bases; unmatched junction nucleotides: 8. This CDR3 comprises 14 residues. The germline CDR1 and CDR2 sequences are DFQATT and SNEGSKA (reference sequence). CDR3 nucleotide sequence: TGCAGTGCTGCAACAGGGACAGTTAAAAACATTCAGTACTTC. Protein sequence: CSAATGTVKNIQYF.